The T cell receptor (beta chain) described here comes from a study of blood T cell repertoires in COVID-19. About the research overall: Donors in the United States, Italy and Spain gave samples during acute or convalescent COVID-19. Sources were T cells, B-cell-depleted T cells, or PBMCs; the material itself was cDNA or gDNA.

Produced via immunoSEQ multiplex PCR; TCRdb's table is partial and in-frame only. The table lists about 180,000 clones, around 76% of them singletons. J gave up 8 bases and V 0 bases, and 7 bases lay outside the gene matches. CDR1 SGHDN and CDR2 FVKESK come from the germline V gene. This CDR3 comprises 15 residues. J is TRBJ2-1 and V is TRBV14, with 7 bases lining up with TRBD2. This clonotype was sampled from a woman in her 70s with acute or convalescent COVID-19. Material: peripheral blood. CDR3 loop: CASSQEIGGRYEQFF. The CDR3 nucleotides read TGTGCCAGCAGCCAAGAGATCGGGGGGAGGTATGAGCAGTTCTTC.